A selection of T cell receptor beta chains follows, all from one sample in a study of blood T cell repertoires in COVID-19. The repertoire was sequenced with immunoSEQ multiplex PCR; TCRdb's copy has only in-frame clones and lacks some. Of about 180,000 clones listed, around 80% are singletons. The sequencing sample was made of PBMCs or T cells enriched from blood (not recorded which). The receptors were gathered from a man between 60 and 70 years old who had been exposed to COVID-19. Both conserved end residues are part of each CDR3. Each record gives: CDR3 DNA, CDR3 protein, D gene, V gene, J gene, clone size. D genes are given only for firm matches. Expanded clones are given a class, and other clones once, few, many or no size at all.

CDR3nt: TGCGCCAGCAGCTGGAGCCAGACTAGCGAGAACACCGGGGAGCTGTTTTTT; CDR3aa: CASSWSQTSENTGELFF; d_gene: TRBD2; v_gene: TRBV5-1; j_gene: TRBJ2-2; abundance: .
CDR3nt: TGTGCCAGCGCCGCAGGGGGCTTAGAGACCCAGTACTTC; CDR3aa: CASAAGGLETQYF; d_gene: TRBD1; v_gene: TRBV11-3; j_gene: TRBJ2-5; abundance: few
CDR3nt: TGTGCCAGCAGTGCCATGCCGCCGGGGACAGGGTCTTTCTACGAGCAGTACTTC; CDR3aa: CASSAMPPGTGSFYEQYF; d_gene: TRBD1; v_gene: TRBV6-2/TRBV6-3; j_gene: TRBJ2-7; abundance: .
CDR3nt: TGTGCCACTAGGGGGGGAGTCTACAATGAGCAGTTCTTC; CDR3aa: CATRGGVYNEQFF; d_gene: .; v_gene: TRBV19; j_gene: TRBJ2-1; abundance: .
CDR3nt: TGTGCCAGCAGCCATTTAAACCAAGAGACCCAGTACTTC; CDR3aa: CASSHLNQETQYF; d_gene: .; v_gene: TRBV3-1/TRBV3-2; j_gene: TRBJ2-5; abundance: .
CDR3nt: TGCGCCAGCAGTGGTCAGGGGGACGAGCAGTACTTC; CDR3aa: CASSGQGDEQYF; d_gene: TRBD1; v_gene: TRBV10-1; j_gene: TRBJ2-7; abundance: .
CDR3nt: TGTGCCAGCTCACCCGGGTGGGACACTGAAGCTTTCTTT; CDR3aa: CASSPGWDTEAFF; d_gene: .; v_gene: TRBV18; j_gene: TRBJ1-1; abundance: once
CDR3nt: TGTGCCATCAGTGAGCGACAAGAGGGTGATTCACCCCTCCACTTT; CDR3aa: CAISERQEGDSPLHF; d_gene: .; v_gene: TRBV10-3; j_gene: TRBJ1-6; abundance: few
CDR3nt: TGTGCCAGCAGCTTACGCCCCAGGGGGAACACTGAAGCTTTCTTT; CDR3aa: CASSLRPRGNTEAFF; d_gene: .; v_gene: TRBV3-1/TRBV3-2; j_gene: TRBJ1-1; abundance: .
CDR3nt: TGTGCCAGCAGTTTCCGGACAGTTAATTCCTACGAGCAGTACTTC; CDR3aa: CASSFRTVNSYEQYF; d_gene: .; v_gene: TRBV5-6; j_gene: TRBJ2-7; abundance: .
CDR3nt: TGTGCCAGCAGACAGGGGGCTAGCGGTCTCACCGGGGAGCTGTTTTTT; CDR3aa: CASRQGASGLTGELFF; d_gene: TRBD1; v_gene: TRBV13; j_gene: TRBJ2-2; abundance: .
CDR3nt: TGTGCCAGCAGTTTGACTAGCGGGACCGAGCAGTTCTTC; CDR3aa: CASSLTSGTEQFF; d_gene: TRBD2; v_gene: TRBV12-3/TRBV12-4; j_gene: TRBJ2-1; abundance: .
CDR3nt: TGTGCCAGTAGCCCCGAGACAGGGACGCTAGCCAAAAACATTCAGTACTTC; CDR3aa: CASSPETGTLAKNIQYF; d_gene: TRBD1; v_gene: TRBV19; j_gene: TRBJ2-4; abundance: few
CDR3nt: TGTGCCAGCAGCTTAAGCCCCCAGGGGGATCAACATAGCAATCAGCCCCAGCATTTT; CDR3aa: CASSLSPQGDQHSNQPQHF; d_gene: TRBD1; v_gene: TRBV7-8; j_gene: TRBJ1-5; abundance: .
CDR3nt: TGTGCCTGGAGTGTACCAGTTAGCGGCCACTTC; CDR3aa: CAWSVPVSGHF; d_gene: .; v_gene: TRBV30; j_gene: TRBJ2-7; abundance: .
CDR3nt: TGTGCCAGCAGTGAACTGGGGGCGATGCGTGGCTACACCTTC; CDR3aa: CASSELGAMRGYTF; d_gene: .; v_gene: TRBV2; j_gene: TRBJ1-2; abundance: .
CDR3nt: TGTGCCAGCAGTACGGACAGGAGTAGCAATCAGCCCCAGCATTTT; CDR3aa: CASSTDRSSNQPQHF; d_gene: TRBD1; v_gene: TRBV7-9; j_gene: TRBJ1-5; abundance: .
CDR3nt: TGCGCCAGCAGCTTATCAGACAATCAGCCCCAGCATTTT; CDR3aa: CASSLSDNQPQHF; d_gene: .; v_gene: TRBV5-1; j_gene: TRBJ1-5; abundance: .
CDR3nt: TGTGCCAGCAGACAGGGATACAATGAGCAGTTCTTC; CDR3aa: CASRQGYNEQFF; d_gene: .; v_gene: TRBV27; j_gene: TRBJ2-1; abundance: .
CDR3nt: TGCAGTGTTCCGACAGGGGGCGAAGCTTTCTTT; CDR3aa: CSVPTGGEAFF; d_gene: TRBD1; v_gene: TRBV20-1; j_gene: TRBJ1-1; abundance: .
CDR3nt: TGTGCCAGTAGTACGGAGGGAAGCAATCAGCCCCAGCATTTT; CDR3aa: CASSTEGSNQPQHF; d_gene: .; v_gene: TRBV19; j_gene: TRBJ1-5; abundance: .
CDR3nt: TGTGCCAGCAGTGACTACGGGACTCTGCTTAGGCACGAGCAGTACTTC; CDR3aa: CASSDYGTLLRHEQYF; d_gene: .; v_gene: TRBV6-2/TRBV6-3; j_gene: TRBJ2-7; abundance: .
CDR3nt: TGTGCCAGCAGTTCGCGTGTCGGCTCTGGAAACACCATATATTTT; CDR3aa: CASSSRVGSGNTIYF; d_gene: .; v_gene: TRBV28; j_gene: TRBJ1-3; abundance: .
CDR3nt: TGTGCCAGCAGTACCCACAGGGGCGGCGGCTACACCTTC; CDR3aa: CASSTHRGGGYTF; d_gene: TRBD1; v_gene: TRBV6-5; j_gene: TRBJ1-2; abundance: .
CDR3nt: TGTGCCAGCAGCGTAGTACAGGGCTACACTGAAGCTTTCTTT; CDR3aa: CASSVVQGYTEAFF; d_gene: .; v_gene: TRBV9; j_gene: TRBJ1-1; abundance: .
CDR3nt: TGTGCCAGCAGTTACCAAGCGGGTCGCACAGATACGCAGTATTTT; CDR3aa: CASSYQAGRTDTQYF; d_gene: .; v_gene: TRBV6-5; j_gene: TRBJ2-3; abundance: .
CDR3nt: TGCAGCGTAGTTAGCGGGAGAGGGACCTACGAGCAGTACTTC; CDR3aa: CSVVSGRGTYEQYF; d_gene: TRBD2; v_gene: TRBV29-1; j_gene: TRBJ2-7; abundance: .
CDR3nt: TGCGCCAGCAGCCCGGGACTAGCGGGACCCACAGATACGCAGTATTTT; CDR3aa: CASSPGLAGPTDTQYF; d_gene: TRBD2; v_gene: TRBV5-1; j_gene: TRBJ2-3; abundance: .
CDR3nt: TGTGCCAGTAGAGACAGAGTCAATCAGCCCCAGCATTTT; CDR3aa: CASRDRVNQPQHF; d_gene: .; v_gene: TRBV19; j_gene: TRBJ1-5; abundance: .
CDR3nt: TGCGCCAGCAGCTTGGGAGCGAACACCGGGGAGCTGTTTTTT; CDR3aa: CASSLGANTGELFF; d_gene: .; v_gene: TRBV5-1; j_gene: TRBJ2-2; abundance: once
CDR3nt: TGTGCCAGCAGTCTTACAGGGGGCGCGATCCACGAGCAGTACTTC; CDR3aa: CASSLTGGAIHEQYF; d_gene: TRBD1; v_gene: TRBV6-4; j_gene: TRBJ2-7; abundance: .
CDR3nt: TGCGCCAGCAGCTTGGGGGGACTTCCTCAGAATGAGCAGTTCTTC; CDR3aa: CASSLGGLPQNEQFF; d_gene: .; v_gene: TRBV5-1; j_gene: TRBJ2-1; abundance: .
CDR3nt: TGTGCCAGCAGTGAAGATAGGACAGGTATCAGGCAGCCCCAGCATTTT; CDR3aa: CASSEDRTGIRQPQHF; d_gene: TRBD1; v_gene: TRBV2; j_gene: TRBJ1-5; abundance: .
CDR3nt: TGTGCCAGCAGGACCTCAGGGGTCGGGGTGTACGTGACCCAGTACTTC; CDR3aa: CASRTSGVGVYVTQYF; d_gene: .; v_gene: TRBV28; j_gene: TRBJ2-5; abundance: .
CDR3nt: TGTGCCAGCACCCCGACAGGGATGAACACTGAAGCTTTCTTT; CDR3aa: CASTPTGMNTEAFF; d_gene: TRBD1; v_gene: TRBV6-5; j_gene: TRBJ1-1; abundance: .
CDR3nt: TGCGCCAGCAGCCAAGGGGTCATCGGGGGCTACACCTTC; CDR3aa: CASSQGVIGGYTF; d_gene: .; v_gene: TRBV4-3; j_gene: TRBJ1-2; abundance: .
CDR3nt: TGCAGCGTTACTAACAATGAGCAGTTCTTC; CDR3aa: CSVTNNEQFF; d_gene: .; v_gene: TRBV29-1; j_gene: TRBJ2-1; abundance: .
CDR3nt: TGTGCCAGCCCTGCTTTGAGGGGGTTGAATAATGAAAAACTGTTTTTT; CDR3aa: CASPALRGLNNEKLFF; d_gene: .; v_gene: TRBV28; j_gene: TRBJ1-4; abundance: .
CDR3nt: TGCGCCAGCAGTGATGGCGGTACAAGGACTAATGAAAAACTGTTTTTT; CDR3aa: CASSDGGTRTNEKLFF; d_gene: .; v_gene: TRBV10-2; j_gene: TRBJ1-4; abundance: .
CDR3nt: TGCGCCAGCAGCACGTCGACAGGGGAGGATCAGCCCCAGCATTTT; CDR3aa: CASSTSTGEDQPQHF; d_gene: TRBD1; v_gene: TRBV5-1; j_gene: TRBJ1-5; abundance: .
CDR3nt: TGCGCCAGCAGCTCGGGACTGGATGAAAAACTGTTTTTT; CDR3aa: CASSSGLDEKLFF; d_gene: .; v_gene: TRBV5-1; j_gene: TRBJ1-4; abundance: .
CDR3nt: TGTGCCAGCAGCTACCCCCCCTTCGAGTCTTTCTGCCTTTTC; CDR3aa: CASSYPPFESFCLF; d_gene: .; v_gene: TRBV13; j_gene: TRBJ2-6; abundance: .
CDR3nt: TGTGCCAGCATTTTATCCGCGGGGACTGGAAACACCATATATTTT; CDR3aa: CASILSAGTGNTIYF; d_gene: .; v_gene: TRBV7-8; j_gene: TRBJ1-3; abundance: .
CDR3nt: TGTGCCAGTAGTTTACTCGCGGGGGGGTCCACAGATACGCAGTATTTT; CDR3aa: CASSLLAGGSTDTQYF; d_gene: TRBD2; v_gene: TRBV19; j_gene: TRBJ2-3; abundance: .
CDR3nt: TGTGCCAGCAGTGAGGGTATCCCTGAAGCTTTCTTT; CDR3aa: CASSEGIPEAFF; d_gene: .; v_gene: TRBV28; j_gene: TRBJ1-1; abundance: .
CDR3nt: TGTGCCAGCAGCCCAGAGACTTTACTAGCGGGTATCCCCACAGATACGCAGTATTTT; CDR3aa: CASSPETLLAGIPTDTQYF; d_gene: TRBD2; v_gene: TRBV7-3; j_gene: TRBJ2-3; abundance: .
CDR3nt: TGTGCCAGCTCAACGCTAGCGGGGAACACAGATACGCAGTATTTT; CDR3aa: CASSTLAGNTDTQYF; d_gene: TRBD2; v_gene: TRBV18; j_gene: TRBJ2-3; abundance: .